These 22 T cell receptor beta chains came from one sample sequenced in a study of T cells after yellow fever vaccination (dated by TCRdb to the late 2010s). The sample's treatment or condition label, in plain terms: live attenuated yellow fever vaccine strain. Libraries came from 5' RACE. Sequencing was carried out with an Illumina HiSeq 2500. Using fastp trimming at Q25 and MiXCR clonotype assembly, TCRdb reanalyzed the public sequencing data and kept in-frame beta chains. Identical CDR3 protein sequences are pooled into one entry, listed with their most common genes and DNA. The sample table lists hundreds of thousands of distinct CDR3 sequences, 6% to 8% of them with a count of one. In total, the top ten clones hold 15% of the sample. The specimen was PBMCs, collected 5 days after the yellow fever booster vaccination. Every receptor here comes from a man aged 25-40 years who received the YFV17D yellow fever vaccine.

This clonotype has ten or more counts. The V and J genes are TRBV11-2 and TRBJ1-1; weak D call: TRBD1 (5 bases). This CDR3 region has 16 residues. V was trimmed by 1 base and J by 5 bases, leaving 17 bases between them. Germline V lookup: CDR1 SGHAT, CDR2 FQNNGV. The chain's CDR3 is CASSLVMGQRRTEAFF. The CDR3 DNA reads TGTGCCAGCAGCTTAGTCATGGGGCAGAGAAGGACTGAAGCTTTCTTT.

In its sample, this clonotype was seen a few times. The CDR3 DNA follows: TGTGCCAGCAGCTTTACCCCCCACGCATCCTATAATTCACCCCTCCACTTT. Translating it yields CASSFTPHASYNSPLHF. The chain employs TRBV7-8 and TRBJ1-6; no clear D gene. Per the germline V gene, CDR1 is SGHVS and CDR2 is FQNEAQ. The V end lost 3 bases, the J end lost 1 base, and 13 bases lay between the germline ends. The CDR3 runs 17 residues.

This clonotype was counted only a few times. The chain's CDR3 is CASSLGDSGQPQHF. The CDR3 DNA sequence: TGCGCCAGCAGCTTGGGGGACTCGGGTCAGCCCCAGCATTTT. This chain connects TRBV5-1 to TRBJ1-5; possible D gene TRBD1, 5 bases. Germline assignment: CDR1 SGHRS and CDR2 YFSETQ. Trimming removed 0 bases from V and 6 bases from J, with 10 bases in between. CDR3 length: 14 amino acids.

V and J are TRBV29-1 and TRBJ2-4, with TRBD1 as a possible D gene (6 bases). Trimming took off 2 bases at V and 8 bases at J, with 16 bases between the two ends. Germline assignment: CDR1 SQVTM and CDR2 ANQGSEA. The CDR3 covers 14 residues. The CDR3 region is CSVEYRGHRDIQYF. The CDR3 DNA follows: TGCAGCGTTGAATACCGGGGACATCGGGACATTCAGTACTTC.

In its sample, this clonotype was seen many times. This chain joins TRBV12-3 or TRBV12-4 and TRBJ2-1; D call uncertain. Deletions cut 3 bases from V and 15 bases from J, with 21 bases between. The CDR3 is 14 residues long. As DNA, the CDR3 is TGTGCCAGCAGTTTCGAAAACCGACTCGGGTTTCTGTTCTTC. Amino acid sequence: CASSFENRLGFLFF.

This clonotype showed up many times. The J gene is TRBJ1-5, the V gene TRBV5-6; possibly TRBD1 for D (5 bases). Trimming stripped 3 bases from V and 5 bases from J, with 9 bases between. Germline CDR1 SGHDT, CDR2 YYEEEE. The CDR3 has 13 residues. The CDR3: CASSSRADQPQHF. Here the CDR3 DNA reads TGTGCCAGCAGCTCCAGGGCGGATCAGCCCCAGCATTTT.

This chain uses TRBV10-3 with TRBJ1-4, with a tentative D call TRBD1 (5 bases). This CDR3 has 16 amino acids. From germline, CDR1 is ENHRY and CDR2 SYGVKD. Trimming shortened V by 3 bases and J by 5 bases, and 16 bases separated the two germline ends. The CDR3 spells CAISERQTARNEKLFF. Here the CDR3 DNA reads TGTGCCATCAGTGAACGCCAGACAGCGAGAAATGAAAAACTGTTTTTT.

The genes are TRBV2 and TRBJ2-7; 8 bases match TRBD1. This CDR3 contains 14 residues. The V segment lost 3 bases and the J segment 3 bases; nucleotides outside the gene matches: 4. In germline, CDR1 is SNHLY, CDR2 FYNNEI. CDR3 sequence reads: CASSETGEFYEQYF. The CDR3, as DNA: TGTGCCAGCAGTGAGACAGGGGAGTTCTACGAGCAGTACTTC.

Concerning this clonotype itself: The CDR3 end shows no conserved phenylalanine or tryptophan, and so a read error is likely. The rearrangement joins TRBV6-5 to TRBJ1-1; D gene uncertain. Germline loops: CDR1 MNHEY, CDR2 SVGAGI. This CDR3 is 14 amino acids long. V was shortened by 3 bases and J by 1 base, with 9 bases between the two germline ends. The CDR3 nucleotides read TGTGCCAGCAGTTATTATTATCAGAACACTGAAGCTTTCCTT. It specifies CASSYYYQNTEAFL.

This clonotype turned up a few times. V usage is TRBV20-1 and J usage is TRBJ2-7; 11 bases are shared with TRBD2. Looked up from germline, CDR1 is DFQATT and CDR2 is SNEGSKA (reference sequence). The junction had 4 bases not matched to a gene; V was cut back by 3 bases and J by 3 bases. This CDR3 is built from 14 residues. The CDR3 nucleotides read TGCAGTGCTAGTTTACTAGCGGGAGTCTACGAGCAGTACTTC. Its protein product is CSASLLAGVYEQYF.

This clonotype was picked up many times. The chain combines TRBV7-8 with TRBJ2-7, with 10 nucleotides matching TRBD2. This CDR3 has 15 amino acids. J lost 6 bases, V lost 3 bases, and 8 bases had no gene match. Looked up from germline, CDR1 is SGHVS and CDR2 is FQNEAQ. The CDR3 is CASSFFLAGGSEQYF. The CDR3 DNA reads as TGTGCCAGCAGCTTCTTTTTAGCGGGAGGATCCGAGCAGTACTTC.

This clonotype occurred a few times. The rearrangement joins TRBV5-6 to TRBJ2-1; 13 bases line up with TRBD2. The CDR3 consists of 19 residues. V was clipped by 2 bases and J by 4 bases; unmatched bases: 12. Germline V CDR1 and CDR2: SGHDT, YYEEEE. Here the CDR3 reads CASSLIAGTSGTKYNEQFF. The CDR3 DNA follows: TGTGCCAGCAGCTTAATCGCCGGGACTAGCGGGACAAAGTACAATGAGCAGTTCTTC.

The V and J genes are TRBV2 and TRBJ1-4; a possible D gene is TRBD1 (6 bases). Trimming shortened V by 4 bases and J by 6 bases, and 15 bases separated the two germline ends. CDR3 length: 15 residues. Germline CDR1 reads SNHLY; CDR2 reads FYNNEI. CDR3 sequence: CASSGAQGRDEKLFF. The CDR3 nucleotides read TGTGCCAGCAGTGGTGCGCAGGGGCGGGATGAAAAACTGTTTTTT.

This clonotype appeared a few times. The chain is built from TRBV7-2 and TRBJ2-5; possible D gene TRBD2, 5 bases. The CDR3 has 14 amino acids. V was cut by 2 bases and J by 7 bases, with 14 bases left in between. The germline gives CDR1 SGHTA, CDR2 FQGNSA. This CDR3 reads CASSLSWAEGTQYF. The CDR3 DNA reads TGTGCCAGCAGCTTATCGTGGGCCGAGGGGACCCAGTACTTC.

This clonotype was seen many times. The chain recombines TRBV7-2 with TRBJ2-3; D could derive from TRBD1 or TRBD2 (6 bases each). Germline values: CDR1 SGHTA, CDR2 FQGNSA. The CDR3 runs 15 residues. V lost 4 bases and J 6 bases, leaving 17 bases between the germline ends. In nucleotides, the CDR3 is TGTGCCAGCAGCTGGGGGGCACTCCGCATTGATACGCAGTATTTT. This translates into CASSWGALRIDTQYF.

The rearrangement joins TRBV29-1 to TRBJ2-5; D is uncertain. The CDR3 has 12 amino acids. Trimming cost V 6 bases and J 9 bases, with 17 bases left between them. Germline V CDR1 and CDR2: SQVTM, ANQGSEA. CDR3 loop: CSVVTTPPAQYF. DNA for the CDR3: TGCAGCGTCGTTACGACCCCTCCGGCCCAGTACTTC. Full variable domain (missing parts from reference TRBV29-1 and TRBJ2-5): SAVISQKPSRDICQRGTSLTIQCQVDSQVTMMFWYRQQPGQSLTLIATANQGSEATYESGFVIDKFPISRPNLTFSTLTVSNMSPEDSSIYLCSVVTTPPAQYFGPGTRLLVL.

This clonotype was recorded many times. This rearrangement joins TRBV28 to TRBJ2-5; no firm D call. The CDR3 runs 14 residues. Germline V gene sequence: CDR1 MDHEN, CDR2 SYDVKM. Deletions cut 6 bases from V and 3 bases from J, with 14 bases between. CDR3 loop: CASSQFLPKETQYF. In DNA form, the CDR3 reads TGTGCCAGCAGCCAATTCCTTCCAAAAGAGACCCAGTACTTC.

This clonotype showed up just a few times. J is TRBJ2-1 and V is TRBV19; 11 nucleotides line up with TRBD2. V gave up 8 bases and J gave up 7 bases; unmatched junction bases: 10. This CDR3 contains 15 residues. The V gene's germline CDR1 is LNHDA and CDR2 SQIVND (reference sequence). The CDR3 protein is CASSSKGLADNEQFF. The DNA for the CDR3 is TGTGCCAGTTCGAGTAAGGGACTAGCGGATAATGAGCAGTTCTTC.

This clonotype was picked up a small number of times. The chain is built from TRBV12-3 or TRBV12-4 and TRBJ2-1; 9 bases are shared with TRBD2. V was pared by 4 bases and J by 3 bases, with 4 bases of the junction left unmatched. CDR3 size: 15 residues. Written as DNA, the CDR3 is TGTGCCAGCAGTTCGCGCGGGAGGGACTACAATGAGCAGTTCTTC. Translating it yields CASSSRGRDYNEQFF.

This clonotype occurred a few times. This chain connects TRBV25-1 to TRBJ2-3; 10 bases are shared with TRBD2. This CDR3 contains 16 residues. The germline V gene encodes CDR1 MGHDK and CDR2 SYGVNS. V lost 3 bases to trimming and J lost 9 bases; unmatched junction nucleotides: 12. The CDR3 spells CASSDSQSSGRDTQYF. CDR3 DNA: TGTGCCAGCAGTGATTCCCAATCTAGCGGGAGAGACACGCAGTATTTT.

The chain has TRBV28 and TRBJ1-1; D perhaps matches TRBD1 (6 bases). The germline V and J ends were trimmed by 5 bases and 0 bases, with 10 bases remaining between them. The CDR3 length is 14 residues. Looked up from germline, CDR1 is MDHEN and CDR2 is SYDVKM. The CDR3, as DNA: TGTGCCAGCAGTATCGGGACAATGAACACTGAAGCTTTCTTT. This translates into CASSIGTMNTEAFF.

This clonotype was detected many times. This sequence joins TRBV9 and TRBJ2-2; possibly TRBD2 for D (5 bases). The CDR3 loop spans 16 amino acids. Per germline, CDR1 SGDLS and CDR2 YYNGEE. Trimming took 4 bases from V and 2 from J, leaving 15 bases between them. This chain's CDR3 is CASSPSAAANTGELFF. CDR3 DNA: TGTGCCAGCAGCCCCAGCGCAGCGGCCAACACCGGGGAGCTGTTTTTT.